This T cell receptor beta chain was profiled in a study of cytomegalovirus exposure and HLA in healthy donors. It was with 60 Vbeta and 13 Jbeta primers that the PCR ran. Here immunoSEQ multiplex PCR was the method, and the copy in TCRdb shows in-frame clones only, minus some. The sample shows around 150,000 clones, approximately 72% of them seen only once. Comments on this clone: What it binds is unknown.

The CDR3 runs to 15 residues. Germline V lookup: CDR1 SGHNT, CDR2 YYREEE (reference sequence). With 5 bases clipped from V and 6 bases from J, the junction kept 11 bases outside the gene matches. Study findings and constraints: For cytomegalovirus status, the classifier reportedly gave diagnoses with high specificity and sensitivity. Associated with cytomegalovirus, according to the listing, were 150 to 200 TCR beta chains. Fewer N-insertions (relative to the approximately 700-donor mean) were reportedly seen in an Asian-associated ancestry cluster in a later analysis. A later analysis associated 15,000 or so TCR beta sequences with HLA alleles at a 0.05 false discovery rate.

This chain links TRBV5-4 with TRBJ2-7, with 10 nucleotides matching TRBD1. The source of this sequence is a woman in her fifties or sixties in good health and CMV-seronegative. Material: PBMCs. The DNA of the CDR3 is TGTGCCAGCAGTAAACCGGGACAGGGGATTGCCGAGCAGTACTTC. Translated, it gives CASSKPGQGIAEQYF.